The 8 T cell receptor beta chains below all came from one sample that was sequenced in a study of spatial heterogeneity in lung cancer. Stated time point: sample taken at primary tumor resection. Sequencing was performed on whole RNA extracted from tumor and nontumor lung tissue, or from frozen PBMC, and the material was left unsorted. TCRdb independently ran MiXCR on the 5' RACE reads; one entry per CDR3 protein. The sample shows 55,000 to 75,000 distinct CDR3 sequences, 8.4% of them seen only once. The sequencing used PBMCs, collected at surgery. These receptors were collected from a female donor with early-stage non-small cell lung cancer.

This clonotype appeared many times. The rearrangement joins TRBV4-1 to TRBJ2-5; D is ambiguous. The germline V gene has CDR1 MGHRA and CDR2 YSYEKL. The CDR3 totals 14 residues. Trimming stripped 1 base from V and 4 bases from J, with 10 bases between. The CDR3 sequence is CASSQANGRETQYF. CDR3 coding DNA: TGCGCCAGCAGCCAAGCGAATGGTCGAGAGACCCAGTACTTC.

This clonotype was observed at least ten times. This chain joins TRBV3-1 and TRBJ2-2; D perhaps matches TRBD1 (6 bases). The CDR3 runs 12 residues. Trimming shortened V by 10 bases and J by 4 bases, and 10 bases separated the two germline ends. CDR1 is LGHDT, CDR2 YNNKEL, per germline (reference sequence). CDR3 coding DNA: TGTGCCACCGAGACAGGCACCGGGGAGCTGTTTTTT. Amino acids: CATETGTGELFF. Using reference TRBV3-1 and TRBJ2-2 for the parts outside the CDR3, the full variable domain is DTAVSQTPKYLVTQMGNDKSIKCEQNLGHDTMYWYKQDSKKFLKIMFSYNNKELIINETVPNRFSPKSPDKAHLNLHINSLELGDSAVYFCATETGTGELFFGEGSRLTVL.

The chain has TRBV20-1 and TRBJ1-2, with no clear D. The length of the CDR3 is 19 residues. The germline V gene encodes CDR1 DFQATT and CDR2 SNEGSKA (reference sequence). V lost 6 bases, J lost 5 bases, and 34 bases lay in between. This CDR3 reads CSASFLVPTSVAGRYGYTF. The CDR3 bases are TGCAGTGCCAGCTTCTTGGTGCCCACCTCGGTGGCGGGGAGGTATGGCTACACCTTC.

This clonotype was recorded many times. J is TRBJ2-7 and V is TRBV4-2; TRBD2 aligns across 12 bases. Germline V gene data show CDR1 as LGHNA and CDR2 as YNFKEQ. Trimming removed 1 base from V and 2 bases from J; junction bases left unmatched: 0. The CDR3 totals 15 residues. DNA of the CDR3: TGTGCCAGCAGCCAAGGGACTAGCGGGGCCTACGAGCAGTACGTC. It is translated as CASSQGTSGAYEQYV.

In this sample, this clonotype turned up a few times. DNA for the CDR3: TGTGCCAGCACCCCATCCGGTGGCGATCAGCCCCAGCATTTT. It encodes CASTPSGGDQPQHF. The chain is built from TRBV6-6 and TRBJ1-5; the D is unclear. The CDR3 is made up of 14 amino acids. The V end lost 7 bases, the J end lost 5 bases, and 15 bases lay between the germline ends. Germline CDR1 MNHNY, CDR2 SVGAGI (reference sequence).

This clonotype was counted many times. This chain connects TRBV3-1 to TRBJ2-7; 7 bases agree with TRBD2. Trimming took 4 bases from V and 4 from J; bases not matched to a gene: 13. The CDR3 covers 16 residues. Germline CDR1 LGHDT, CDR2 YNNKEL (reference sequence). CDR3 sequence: CASSRGGIREAYEQYF. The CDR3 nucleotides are TGTGCCAGCAGCCGGGGAGGGATCCGAGAGGCGTACGAGCAGTACTTC.

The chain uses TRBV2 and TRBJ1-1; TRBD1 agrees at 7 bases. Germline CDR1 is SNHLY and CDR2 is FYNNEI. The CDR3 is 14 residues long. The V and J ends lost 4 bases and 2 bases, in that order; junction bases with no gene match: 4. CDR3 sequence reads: CASSGQGDNTEAFF. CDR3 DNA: TGTGCCAGCAGTGGACAGGGCGATAACACTGAAGCTTTCTTT. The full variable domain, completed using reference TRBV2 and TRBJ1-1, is EPEVTQTPSHQVTQMGQEVILRCVPISNHLYFYWYRQILGQKVEFLVSFYNNEISEKSEIFDDQFSVERPDGSNFTLKIRSTKLEDSAMYFCASSGQGDNTEAFFGQGTRLTVV.

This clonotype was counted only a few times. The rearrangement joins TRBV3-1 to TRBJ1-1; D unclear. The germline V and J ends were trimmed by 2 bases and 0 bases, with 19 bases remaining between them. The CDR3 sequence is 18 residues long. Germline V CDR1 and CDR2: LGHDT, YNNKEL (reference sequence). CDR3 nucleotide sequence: TGTGCCAGCAGCCAAAATTTCCGGAGAATCAGCATGAACACTGAAGCTTTCTTT. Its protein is CASSQNFRRISMNTEAFF.